The 15 T cell receptor beta chains below all came from one sample that was sequenced in a study of OX40 agonist ivuxolimab in advanced cancers. The method behind the library was the immunoSEQ multiplex PCR assay. TCRdb holds this immuneACCESS table with in-frame rearrangements only. Some clones are missing; in checked studies, unresolved V genes explain under half, and the rest has no known cause. This sample has about 53,000 clones in its table, and roughly 84% of those were observed once. Under 5.5% of the sample is taken by the ten largest. The material sequenced was CD4+ or CD8+ T cells sorted from blood, taken in a trial of the OX40 agonist ivuxolimab. All receptors come from an adult with an advanced solid tumor such as melanoma, head and neck, liver or kidney cancer.

The chain uses TRBV7-9 and TRBJ2-5, with a possible D match to TRBD2 (6 bases). Germline assignment: CDR1 SEHNR and CDR2 FQNEAQ (reference sequence). The CDR3 has 13 amino acids. Trimming took 8 bases from V and 5 from J, leaving 15 bases between them. The CDR3 DNA reads TGTGCCAGCTCGGAGGGGAGTGTCGAGACCCAGTACTTC. Amino acids: CASSEGSVETQYF. Drawing the rest from reference TRBV7-9 and TRBJ2-5, the complete variable domain is DTGVSQNPRHKITKRGQNVTFRCDPISEHNRLYWYRQTLGQGPEFLTYFQNEAQLEKSRLLSDRFSAERPKGSFSTLEIQRTEQGDSAMYLCASSEGSVETQYFGPGTRLLVL.

The chain carries TRBV28 and TRBJ2-7; 12 nucleotides align to TRBD2. CDR3 length: 18 residues. CDR1 and CDR2 (germline): MDHEN, SYDVKM. The V segment lost 1 base and the J segment 2 bases; nucleotides outside the gene matches: 9. DNA for the CDR3: TGTGCCAGCAGTTTATTTTGGCTAGCGGGAGGGCCGACCTACGAGCAGTACTTC. Encoded protein: CASSLFWLAGGPTYEQYF. Complete variable domain (other parts from reference TRBV28 and TRBJ2-7): DVKVTQSSRYLVKRTGEKVFLECVQDMDHENMFWYRQDPGLGLRLIYFSYDVKMKEKGDIPEGYSVSREKKERFSLILESASTNQTSMYLCASSLFWLAGGPTYEQYFGPGTRLTVT.

The chain employs TRBV5-8 and TRBJ2-5; 9 bases fit TRBD2. There are 15 residues in the CDR3. From germline, CDR1 is SGHTS and CDR2 YDEGEE. Unmatched junction bases numbered 6, after V lost 0 bases and J lost 6 bases. CDR3 amino acids: CASSLDAGGGKTQYF. CDR3 coding DNA: TGTGCCAGCAGCTTGGATGCGGGAGGGGGGAAGACCCAGTACTTC.

This clone was seen more than once but under ten times. The chain carries TRBV7-8 and TRBJ1-1; tentative D call: TRBD1 (5 bases). Germline V gene sequence: CDR1 SGHVS, CDR2 FQNEAQ. Trimming pared 3 bases from V and 2 bases from J, leaving 10 bases between. This CDR3 has 14 amino acids. The CDR3 DNA is TGTGCCAGCAGCTTGGGGGTTTTAAACACTGAAGCTTTCTTT. The encoded protein is CASSLGVLNTEAFF.

The J gene is TRBJ2-2, the V gene TRBV5-1, with a weak D call TRBD1 (7 bases). The CDR3 totals 17 residues. Germline assignment: CDR1 SGHRS and CDR2 YFSETQ. The V and J ends lost 4 bases and 1 base respectively, with 17 bases between them. CDR3 protein: CASSRDRDFRNTGELFF. DNA for the CDR3: TGCGCCAGCAGCCGCGACAGGGACTTTAGGAACACCGGGGAGCTGTTTTTT.

The chain couples TRBV28 to TRBJ2-7; possibly TRBD1 or TRBD2 for D (5 bases each). The V gene's germline CDR1 is MDHEN and CDR2 SYDVKM. The CDR3 covers 14 residues. Trimming took 1 base from V and 7 from J, leaving 14 bases between them. The chain's CDR3 is CASSLFRTGREQYF. In DNA, the CDR3 is TGTGCCAGCAGTTTATTCCGAACGGGGCGAGAGCAGTACTTC.

This clone was observed a single time. V usage is TRBV7-9 and J usage is TRBJ2-3; D unclear. V lost 1 base, J lost 5 bases, and 10 bases lay in between. The germline gives CDR1 SEHNR, CDR2 FQNEAQ (reference sequence). CDR3 size: 14 residues. CDR3 in amino acids: CASSLGVGVDTQYF. The CDR3 nucleotides read TGTGCCAGCAGCTTAGGTGTAGGTGTAGATACGCAGTATTTT.

This clone was recorded only once. V usage is TRBV7-9 and J usage is TRBJ2-7; no reliable D call. Germline V CDR1 and CDR2: SEHNR, FQNEAQ (reference sequence). Trimming removed 1 base at V and 4 bases at J, with 5 bases between. The CDR3 spans 12 residues. As DNA, the CDR3 is TGTGCCAGCAGCTTAGTCGGATACGAGCAGTACTTC. Its protein product is CASSLVGYEQYF.

The chain links TRBV10-3 to TRBJ2-7; 9 nucleotides agree with TRBD2. After removal of 6 bases from V and 2 bases from J, the junction contained 5 bases not matched to a gene. Germline V gene sequence: CDR1 ENHRY, CDR2 SYGVKD. The CDR3 is 14 amino acids. Here the CDR3 reads CAISRLADTYEQYF. CDR3 DNA sequence: TGTGCCATCAGCCGACTAGCGGATACCTACGAGCAGTACTTC.

The V and J genes are TRBV19 and TRBJ2-1; the D gene could be TRBD1 or TRBD2 (5 bases each). The CDR3 is made up of 14 amino acids. CDR1 LNHDA and CDR2 SQIVND come from the germline V gene (reference sequence). The germline V and J ends were trimmed by 5 bases and 10 bases, with 18 bases remaining between them. Here the CDR3 reads CASSVGTFEREQFF. The CDR3 DNA sequence: TGTGCCAGTAGTGTGGGGACCTTTGAAAGGGAGCAGTTCTTC.

The chain employs TRBV5-1 and TRBJ2-7; 12 nucleotides match TRBD1. The CDR3 is 15 residues long. Germline V CDR1 and CDR2: SGHRS, YFSETQ. V shed 0 bases and J 8 bases; nucleotides not matched to a gene: 6. In nucleotides, the CDR3 is TGCGCCAGCAGCTTGGTGGGACAGGGGGCGAATCAGCAGTACTTC. This encodes CASSLVGQGANQQYF.

J is TRBJ2-1 and V is TRBV30; tentatively, D is TRBD2 (6 bases). The germline V gene has CDR1 GTSNPN and CDR2 SVGIG (reference sequence). The CDR3 consists of 14 residues. V was clipped by 0 bases and J by 7 bases, with 13 bases between them. The DNA of the CDR3 is TGTGCCTGGAGTGTCGGAGGGAGGCATAATGAGCAGTTCTTC. Amino acids: CAWSVGGRHNEQFF. Filled out from reference TRBV30 and TRBJ2-1, the complete variable domain reads SQTIHQWPATLVQPVGSPLSLECTVEGTSNPNLYWYRQAAGRGLQLLFYSVGIGQISSEVPQNLSASRPQDRQFILSSKKLLLSDSGFYLCAWSVGGRHNEQFFGPGTRLTVL.

This clone was seen once. The chain is built from TRBV5-6 and TRBJ2-3; TRBD2 aligns across 7 bases. With 9 bases clipped from V and 2 bases from J, the junction kept 12 bases outside the gene matches. The germline CDR1 and CDR2 sequences are SGHDT and YYEEEE. The CDR3 is made up of 15 amino acids. CDR3 bases: TGTGCCACAACCCCATTCGGGGGGAACACAGATACGCAGTATTTT. Residues: CATTPFGGNTDTQYF.

This clone was observed once. The genes are TRBV30 and TRBJ2-2, with 10 bases matching TRBD2. The CDR3 sequence is 16 residues long. With 0 bases clipped from V and 7 bases from J, the junction kept 8 bases outside the gene matches. CDR1 and CDR2 from the germline V gene are GTSNPN and SVGIG (reference sequence). Here the CDR3 reads CAWSVRIAGGGGELFF. CDR3 bases: TGTGCCTGGAGTGTTCGAATAGCGGGAGGCGGCGGGGAGCTGTTTTTT.

The chain has TRBV10-3 and TRBJ2-7, with 14 positions matching TRBD2. Germline lookup yields CDR1 ENHRY and CDR2 SYGVKD. J lost 3 bases, V lost 6 bases, and 10 bases had no gene match. This CDR3 has 17 residues. CDR3 protein: CAIRDDGTSGSHYEQYF. The CDR3 DNA reads TGTGCCATCAGAGACGACGGGACTAGCGGGAGCCACTACGAGCAGTACTTC.